These 31 T cell receptor beta chains originate from one sample sequenced in a study of blood T cell repertoires in COVID-19. The protocol was immunoSEQ multiplex PCR, while the TCRdb copy is restricted to in-frame clones and leaves out a portion. The table lists about 360,000 clones, around 90% of them singletons. Material for sequencing was peripheral blood. All receptors derive from a human donor in a cohort sampled during active COVID-19.

The V call is TRBV30, the J call TRBJ2-1, with D uncertain. This CDR3 is 12 amino acids long. Germline CDR1 and CDR2: GTSNPN and SVGIG (reference sequence). Trimming took off 3 bases at V and 4 bases at J, with 7 bases between the two ends. This chain's CDR3 is CAWREAYNEQFF. The CDR3 DNA sequence: TGTGCCTGGAGAGAAGCATACAATGAGCAGTTCTTC.

The gene calls are TRBV27 and TRBJ2-3, with D possibly TRBD1 on 5 matching bases. V shed 6 bases and J shed 4 bases, with 20 bases lying between them. Germline V CDR1 and CDR2: MNHEY, SMNVEV (reference sequence). The CDR3 sequence is 16 residues long. CDR3 coding DNA: TGTGCCAGCAGCCTCAGGGCTCCCTATGAAGCAGATACGCAGTATTTT. Protein: CASSLRAPYEADTQYF.

This chain links TRBV7-9 with TRBJ1-5, with unresolved D. The CDR3 is made up of 16 amino acids. V dropped 3 bases and J dropped 4 bases, with 16 bases sitting between them. Germline loops: CDR1 SEHNR, CDR2 FQNEAQ (reference sequence). DNA of the CDR3: TGTGCCAGCAGCTTTTGGGCACCCGGAGGTAATCAGCCCCAGCATTTT. This encodes CASSFWAPGGNQPQHF.

The chain combines TRBV27 with TRBJ2-5; the D gene is possibly TRBD1 (6 bases). The length of the CDR3 is 15 residues. The germline V gene has CDR1 MNHEY and CDR2 SMNVEV (reference sequence). V was clipped by 6 bases and J by 5 bases, with 19 bases between them. The CDR3, as DNA: TGTGCCAGCAGCCCCTTCAGGAACAGGGCTGAGACCCAGTACTTC. This translates into CASSPFRNRAETQYF.

The chain recombines TRBV15 with TRBJ2-7; 8 bases map to TRBD1. Germline values: CDR1 LNHNV, CDR2 YYDKDF (reference sequence). Losses at the gene ends were 0 bases for V and 6 bases for J; bases not matched to a gene: 13. CDR3 length: 17 amino acids. The CDR3 nucleotides are TGTGCCACCAGCAGAGATCGTTTGGGCCAGGGGGCCGGCGAGCAGTACTTC. Encoded protein: CATSRDRLGQGAGEQYF.

Written as DNA, the CDR3 is TGTGCCAGCAGCCAACGGACAGGTTCCGGGGGCACCATATATTTT. It codes for CASSQRTGSGGTIYF. J is TRBJ1-3 and V is TRBV7-2, with 7 nucleotides matching TRBD1. The V gene end was trimmed by 5 bases and the J gene end by 9 bases; junction bases not matched to a gene: 13. CDR3 length: 15 residues. Per germline, CDR1 SGHTA and CDR2 FQGNSA. Variable domain in full (rest from reference TRBV7-2 and TRBJ1-3): GAGVSQSPSNKVTEKGKDVELRCDPISGHTALYWYRQSLGQGLEFLIYFQGNSAPDKSGLPSDRFSAERTGGSVSTLTIQRTQQEDSAVYLCASSQRTGSGGTIYFGEGSWLTVV.

This clone has only a few counts. The rearrangement uses TRBV19 and TRBJ1-5, with a possible D match to TRBD1 (6 bases). Germline V gene data show CDR1 as LNHDA and CDR2 as SQIVND (reference sequence). The CDR3 consists of 15 residues. Deletions cut 4 bases from V and 6 bases from J, with 16 bases between. CDR3 coding DNA: TGTGCCAGTAGTACCCAAACAGGGTATAGTCAGCCCCAGCATTTT. It codes for CASSTQTGYSQPQHF.

This chain links TRBV27 with TRBJ1-2; 7 nucleotides line up with TRBD1. The ends lost 3 bases at V and 3 bases at J; junction bases unmatched: 7. Germline V gene sequence: CDR1 MNHEY, CDR2 SMNVEV (reference sequence). This CDR3 region has 15 residues. The CDR3 reads CASSFRWTGDYGYTF. The CDR3 nucleotides read TGTGCCAGCAGTTTCCGTTGGACAGGTGACTATGGCTACACCTTC.

Only a few counts were recorded for this clone. The sample carries other DNA sequences with the same CDR3. The chain is built from TRBV9 and TRBJ1-4, with 8 bases lining up with TRBD1. CDR1 and CDR2 (germline): SGDLS, YYNGEE. This CDR3 is built from 15 residues. Unmatched junction bases numbered 3, after V lost 0 bases and J lost 5 bases. The CDR3 DNA sequence: TGTGCCAGCAGCGTAGCGACAGGGGAAAATGAAAAACTGTTTTTT. Amino acids: CASSVATGENEKLFF.

This rearrangement joins TRBV28 to TRBJ2-7; TRBD2 aligns across 7 bases. This CDR3 has 12 residues. V shed 7 bases and J 4 bases; nucleotides not matched to a gene: 4. Germline V gives CDR1 MDHEN, CDR2 SYDVKM. The CDR3 sequence is CASTTGGYEQYF. CDR3 nucleotides: TGTGCCAGCACCACGGGGGGTTACGAGCAGTACTTC.

The chain carries TRBV3-1 (or the pseudogene TRBV3-2) and TRBJ2-3; D not certain. CDR3 length: 14 residues. CDR1 and CDR2 from the germline V gene are LGHDT and YNNKEL (reference sequence). The V and J ends lost 4 bases and 6 bases respectively, with 14 bases between them. The chain's CDR3 is CASSPSDTSDTQYF. CDR3 coding DNA: TGTGCCAGCAGCCCATCAGACACGAGTGATACGCAGTATTTT.

This chain joins TRBV6-2 or TRBV6-3 and TRBJ2-5, with 8 bases that match TRBD2. CDR3 length: 16 residues. The ends lost 2 bases at V and 3 bases at J; junction bases unmatched: 8. Germline assignment: CDR1 MNHEY and CDR2 SVGEGT. CDR3 DNA: TGTGCCAGCAGTTACGGGGCCATACTAGCGGAAGAGACCCAGTACTTC. It specifies CASSYGAILAEETQYF.

The rearrangement links TRBV15 to TRBJ2-3; TRBD2 matches at 9 bases. V lost 1 base to trimming and J lost 6 bases; unmatched junction nucleotides: 5. This CDR3 comprises 15 residues. Germline V CDR1 and CDR2: LNHNV, YYDKDF (reference sequence). The CDR3 region has the DNA TGTGCCACCAGCAGAGTAGGCGGGAGGGCGGATACGCAGTATTTT. Translation: CATSRVGGRADTQYF.

The table lists this clone with a count of one. The gene calls are TRBV7-3 and TRBJ2-3; D unresolved. In germline, CDR1 is SGHTA, CDR2 FQGTGA. This CDR3 has 12 residues. V was pared by 5 bases and J by 2 bases, with 5 bases between. CDR3: CASSPNTDTQYF. In nucleotides, the CDR3 is TGTGCCAGCAGCCCCAACACAGATACGCAGTATTTT.

The chain carries TRBV6-5 and TRBJ1-2; D may be TRBD1 (5 bases). Per germline, CDR1 MNHEY and CDR2 SVGAGI. The CDR3 loop spans 14 amino acids. Trimming stripped 0 bases from V and 4 bases from J, with 9 bases between. The CDR3 sequence: CASSYSTVFYGYTF. The CDR3 bases are TGTGCCAGCAGTTACTCGACAGTCTTCTATGGCTACACCTTC.

The chain carries TRBV10-3 and TRBJ1-5, with a tentative D call TRBD1 (5 bases). The CDR3 sequence is 15 residues long. Germline CDR1 reads ENHRY; CDR2 reads SYGVKD. The V end lost 5 bases, the J end lost 0 bases, and 11 bases lay between the germline ends. CDR3 DNA: TGTGCCATCAGTCCCGGGCAGGGTAGCAATCAGCCCCAGCATTTT. Its protein product is CAISPGQGSNQPQHF.

This chain uses TRBV11-2 with TRBJ1-1, with D perhaps TRBD1 (6 bases). CDR1 SGHAT and CDR2 FQNNGV come from the germline V gene. Trimming stripped 3 bases from V and 0 bases from J, with 14 bases between. The CDR3 length is 16 residues. The CDR3: CASSFGSGQLNTEAFF. The CDR3, as DNA: TGTGCCAGCAGCTTTGGGAGCGGACAGTTGAACACTGAAGCTTTCTTT.

This sequence joins TRBV7-9 and TRBJ2-2; TRBD2 agrees at 11 bases. This CDR3 is built from 16 residues. Trimming cost V 5 bases and J 3 bases; bases outside gene matches: 5. Germline CDR1 reads SEHNR; CDR2 reads FQNEAQ (reference sequence). Here the CDR3 reads CASSPPGLADTGELFF. CDR3 bases: TGTGCCAGCAGCCCCCCGGGACTAGCGGACACCGGGGAGCTGTTTTTT.

This clone was detected once. The J gene is TRBJ2-7, the V gene TRBV5-4, with a possible D match to TRBD2 (7 bases). CDR1 SGHNT and CDR2 YYREEE come from the germline V gene (reference sequence). The CDR3 covers 15 residues. The ends were cut back, 2 bases at V and 0 bases at J, with 12 bases in the middle. CDR3 region: CASSFRGGISYEQYF. CDR3 nucleotide sequence: TGTGCCAGCAGCTTTAGGGGGGGAATCTCCTACGAGCAGTACTTC.

This chain links TRBV9 with TRBJ2-3; 9 nucleotides line up with TRBD2. Germline V gives CDR1 SGDLS, CDR2 YYNGEE. The CDR3 has 16 amino acids. The junction had 5 bases not matched to a gene; V was cut back by 3 bases and J by 0 bases. The CDR3: CASSARLAASTDTQYF. The CDR3 bases are TGTGCCAGCAGCGCCCGACTAGCGGCGAGCACAGATACGCAGTATTTT.

The chain recombines TRBV5-4 with TRBJ2-2, with D perhaps TRBD1 (6 bases). The germline V gene encodes CDR1 SGHNT and CDR2 YYREEE (reference sequence). The CDR3 is made up of 18 amino acids. Trimming shortened V by 4 bases and J by 2 bases, and 21 bases separated the two germline ends. The CDR3, as DNA: TGTGCCAGCAGCCCTGAGTTGGGGGCCCTTCAAAACACCGGGGAGCTGTTTTTT. Translated: CASSPELGALQNTGELFF.

The V gene is TRBV7-9, the J gene TRBJ2-1; a possible D gene is TRBD2 (5 bases). CDR1 is SEHNR, CDR2 FQNEAQ, per germline (reference sequence). CDR3 size: 15 residues. Trimming shortened V by 2 bases and J by 6 bases, and 14 bases separated the two germline ends. The CDR3 DNA reads as TGTGCCAGCAGCTTAAGGGTACTGCGGGCCAATGAGCAGTTCTTC. Its translation: CASSLRVLRANEQFF.

J is TRBJ1-5 and V is TRBV19, with a possible D match to TRBD1 (6 bases). CDR1 LNHDA and CDR2 SQIVND come from the germline V gene (reference sequence). The length of the CDR3 is 11 residues. The CDR3 DNA sequence: TGTGCTTCCGGGACATCTCAGCCCCAGCATTTT. It specifies CASGTSQPQHF.

This clone showed up just a few times. The chain has TRBV5-1 and TRBJ1-1; possible D gene TRBD1, 5 bases. CDR1 SGHRS and CDR2 YFSETQ come from the germline V gene. V dropped 1 base and J dropped 3 bases, with 7 bases sitting between them. The CDR3 contains 13 residues. The CDR3 here is CASSLPGDTEAFF. For the CDR3, the DNA is TGCGCCAGCAGCTTGCCGGGGGACACTGAAGCTTTCTTT.

The rearrangement joins TRBV4-1 to TRBJ2-5; the match to TRBD2 covers 8 bases. Germline trimming cut 2 bases from V and 4 bases from J; bases unmatched to any gene: 6. Germline CDR1 reads MGHRA; CDR2 reads YSYEKL. The CDR3 runs to 15 residues. In DNA, the CDR3 is TGCGCCAGCAGCCAACCCGGGACTAGTAGAGAGACCCAGTACTTC. Protein product: CASSQPGTSRETQYF.

This rearrangement joins TRBV29-1 to TRBJ1-2, with 8 bases that match TRBD1. Germline loops: CDR1 SQVTM, CDR2 ANQGSEA. The CDR3 extends over 15 amino acids. After removal of 1 base from V and 3 bases from J, the junction contained 7 bases not matched to a gene. In DNA form, the CDR3 reads TGCAGCGTTGAAGGGACAGGGCCTGGGGACTATGGCTACACCTTC. Protein: CSVEGTGPGDYGYTF.

The CDR3 DNA reads TGTGCCAGCAAACAGGGTTTCAATCAGCCCCAGCATTTT. It encodes CASKQGFNQPQHF. The chain carries TRBV12-3 or TRBV12-4 and TRBJ1-5, with a possible D match to TRBD1 (6 bases). The V end was cut by 7 bases, the J end by 3 bases, with 10 bases between. The CDR3 covers 13 residues.

The rearrangement joins TRBV18 to TRBJ1-2; the match to TRBD1 covers 7 bases. Per the germline V gene, CDR1 is KGHSH and CDR2 is LQKENI. The CDR3 runs 13 residues. Trimming removed 3 bases from V and 6 bases from J; junction bases left unmatched: 4. The CDR3 nucleotides read TGTGCCAGCTCACCGGGACAGTCAAATGGCTACACCTTC. Translated: CASSPGQSNGYTF.

This clone appeared once. This sequence joins TRBV28 and TRBJ1-1; TRBD1 might be the D (5 bases). V was cut by 2 bases and J by 7 bases, with 14 bases left in between. In germline, CDR1 is MDHEN, CDR2 SYDVKM. The CDR3 spans 14 residues. The CDR3 sequence is CASSLQGPGDEAFF. The CDR3 DNA reads as TGTGCCAGCAGTTTACAGGGTCCGGGGGATGAAGCTTTCTTT.

The chain uses TRBV27 and TRBJ2-3; no reliable D call. CDR1 is MNHEY, CDR2 SMNVEV, per germline (reference sequence). V lost 8 bases to trimming and J lost 6 bases, with 18 bases between them. CDR3 length equals 14 residues. The CDR3 nucleotides read TGTGCCAGCGCCCCGGCAGCGTTTGGGGATACGCAGTATTTT. This codes for CASAPAAFGDTQYF.

This chain uses TRBV6-2 or TRBV6-3 with TRBJ1-2, with 8 bases matching TRBD1. The germline gives CDR1 MNHEY, CDR2 SVGEGT. The CDR3 is 17 residues long. Trimming removed 3 bases from V and 0 bases from J; junction bases left unmatched: 9. The CDR3 loop is CASSYHRDRSTNYGYTF. The CDR3 DNA reads TGTGCCAGCAGTTATCACCGGGACAGGAGCACTAACTATGGCTACACCTTC.